This T cell receptor (beta chain) was captured in a study of Graves' ophthalmopathy and Graves' hyperthyroidism. Study at large: Before any treatment, peripheral blood was taken at the initial diagnosis. General observations from the study: A 13-signature model separated ophthalmopathy from stable hyperthyroidism, 85% to 90% sensitivity, around 79% specificity.

A few counts support this clonotype. Its antigen is unknown. As the template, RNA transcripts were used to amplify TCR beta CDR3 regions. RT-PCR was first run with HTBI primers, then multiplex PCR in a second round. MiXCR was run by TCRdb on the multiplex PCR reads, yielding one entry per CDR3 protein. The table includes about 380,000 distinct CDR3 sequences, roughly 15% detected once. The CDR3 is made up of 22 amino acids. PBMCs came from 7.5 to 10 ml of fresh peripheral blood. This receptor was identified in a woman between 18 and 30 years old with stable Graves' hyperthyroidism. The J gene is TRBJ1-5, the V gene TRBV3-2. TRBV3-2 is noted as a pseudogene. The material sequenced was peripheral blood. The CDR3 loop is CASSQLETPIRYPARTYQPQHF. In DNA, the CDR3 is TGTGCCAGCAGCCAGCTAGAGACACCGATCCGTTACCCCGCTAGAACTTATCAGCCCCAGCATTTT.